This T cell receptor (beta chain) originates from a study of CD8 T cells in Susac syndrome. RNA, at roughly 0.45 to 1 ug, was reverse transcribed with random hexamers. Amplification of TCR beta CDR3 was carried out by immunoSEQ multiplex PCR, which covered 54 Vbeta and 13 Jbeta segments. TCRdb re-called the immunoSEQ multiplex PCR reads through MiXCR, storing one row per CDR3 protein. The sample gives about 430,000 distinct CDR3 sequences, more than 70% of which show up once; 0.09% to 0.15% is in the top ten. Sequenced material: CD8+ T cells from PBMCs. The receptor comes from a human donor with multiple sclerosis.

Written as DNA, the CDR3 is TGTGCCATCAGACCCCATCCCGGGGCGCACACTGAAGCTTTCTTT. This sequence encodes CAIRPHPGAHTEAFF. The V gene is TRBV10-3, the J gene TRBJ1-1; TRBD1 is a possible D gene (5 bases). The germline gives CDR1 ENHRY, CDR2 SYGVKD. Between the trimmed V and J ends, which lost 6 bases and 3 bases, there was a span of 17 bases. The CDR3 covers 15 residues.